These 3 T cell receptor beta chains came from one sample sequenced in a study of Ad26.COV2.S vaccination and SARS-CoV-2 variants. Produced via immunoSEQ multiplex PCR; TCRdb's table is partial and in-frame only. This sample has more than 300,000 clones, with around 88% found just once. Treatment reported: around 19 received Ad26.COV2.S at low or high dose, single or two shots; about 5 received placebo; per-sample allocation not given. On day 63 after the first injection, vaccine and placebo recipients gave samples. The sequencing here drew on peripheral blood, taken in a trial of Ad26.COV2.S vaccine versus placebo. Every receptor here comes from a person between 18 and 59 years old who received the Ad26.COV2.S COVID-19 vaccine or a placebo.

The CDR3 bases are TGTGCCAGCAGCTCACCGTCGGGCGGGGAGCTGTTTTTT. This sequence encodes CASSSPSGGELFF. The genes are TRBV9 and TRBJ2-2; no definite D call. CDR3 length: 13 residues. Germline V gives CDR1 SGDLS, CDR2 YYNGEE. V shed 4 bases and J shed 7 bases, with 11 bases lying between them.

The CDR3 DNA reads TGTGCCAGCAGTCCCGCAACCTATGTTCCCGAGCAGTTCTTC. It yields the protein CASSPATYVPEQFF. This chain uses TRBV28 with TRBJ2-1; D not certain. The V and J ends lost 5 bases and 10 bases respectively, with 18 bases between them. The CDR3 length is 14 residues. CDR1 and CDR2 (germline): MDHEN, SYDVKM. Together with reference TRBV28 and TRBJ2-1, the CDR3 gives the full variable domain: DVKVTQSSRYLVKRTGEKVFLECVQDMDHENMFWYRQDPGLGLRLIYFSYDVKMKEKGDIPEGYSVSREKKERFSLILESASTNQTSMYLCASSPATYVPEQFFGPGTRLTVL.

V usage is TRBV19 and J usage is TRBJ1-1; D is unclear. The V end lost 5 bases, the J end lost 3 bases, and 7 bases lay between the germline ends. This CDR3 region has 12 residues. Germline V gene sequence: CDR1 LNHDA, CDR2 SQIVND (reference sequence). The CDR3 bases are TGTGCCAGTAGTCGGCGGGACACTGAAGCTTTCTTT. Its translation is CASSRRDTEAFF.